These T cell receptor beta chains were read from a single sample in a study of blood T cell repertoires in COVID-19. TCRdb's table, derived via immunoSEQ multiplex PCR, lists solely in-frame clones and lacks some. In the table there are some 200,000 clones, around 87% of which are singletons. The sequenced sample consisted of peripheral blood. These receptors came from a woman older than 75 in a cohort sampled during active or convalescent COVID-19. The CDR3 runs from the conserved cysteine through the conserved F or W. D genes are given only for firm matches. Clone sizes are given selectively: once, few, many, or a class where the clone is expanded.

D gene: TRBD1
J gene: TRBJ1-2
V gene: TRBV11-2
clone size: once
CDR3 DNA: TGTGCCAGCAGCCATGACAGGGACGACCTCGGAGGCTACACCTTC
CDR3 protein: CASSHDRDDLGGYTF

D gene: TRBD1
J gene: TRBJ2-6
V gene: TRBV7-2
clone size: few
CDR3 DNA: TGTGCCAGCACCTCGGACAGGGGGTCAAAGGCCAACGTCCTGACTTTC
CDR3 protein: CASTSDRGSKANVLTF

D gene: TRBD2
J gene: TRBJ2-5
V gene: TRBV14
clone size: few
CDR3 DNA: TGTGCCAGCAGCCGGTTCGGGGGGAGGCAAGAGACCCAGTACTTC
CDR3 protein: CASSRFGGRQETQYF

D gene: .
J gene: TRBJ1-3
V gene: TRBV9
clone size: .
CDR3 DNA: TGTGCCAGCAGCCCCGTCGGGGGGACTGGAAACACCATATATTTT
CDR3 protein: CASSPVGGTGNTIYF

D gene: .
J gene: TRBJ1-1
V gene: TRBV24-1
clone size: .
CDR3 DNA: TGTGCCACCAGTGACCCGGGGGGACTGCACACTGAAGCTTTCTTT
CDR3 protein: CATSDPGGLHTEAFF

D gene: TRBD1
J gene: TRBJ2-7
V gene: TRBV28
clone size: once
CDR3 DNA: TGTGCCAGCAGTTTATCACAGGGGGCTTCGGGAGAGCAGTACTTC
CDR3 protein: CASSLSQGASGEQYF

D gene: .
J gene: TRBJ1-2
V gene: TRBV9
clone size: .
CDR3 DNA: TGTGCCAGCAGCGTAGGAGGAGACAGTTCCCTAGGGTATGGCTACACCTTC
CDR3 protein: CASSVGGDSSLGYGYTF

D gene: .
J gene: TRBJ1-4
V gene: TRBV5-4
clone size: once
CDR3 DNA: TGTGCCAGCAGCTCCCGGGACACAAATGAAAAACTGTTTTTT
CDR3 protein: CASSSRDTNEKLFF

D gene: TRBD1
J gene: TRBJ1-2
V gene: TRBV27
clone size: once
CDR3 DNA: TGTGCCAGCAGTTTTTCGGGCAGGGGGCGAGTCTATGGCTACACCTTC
CDR3 protein: CASSFSGRGRVYGYTF

D gene: TRBD1
J gene: TRBJ2-1
V gene: TRBV19
clone size: .
CDR3 DNA: TGTGCCAGTAGTCTCACCGGGACAGGCTCCTACAATGAGCAGTTCTTC
CDR3 protein: CASSLTGTGSYNEQFF

D gene: .
J gene: TRBJ1-6
V gene: TRBV15
clone size: .
CDR3 DNA: TGTGCCACCCGGGGACACAATACCTATAATTCACCCCTCCACTTT
CDR3 protein: CATRGHNTYNSPLHF

D gene: TRBD1
J gene: TRBJ1-1
V gene: TRBV5-1
clone size: .
CDR3 DNA: TGCGCCAGCAGCTGGGGTTACAGGGGTCGGAACACTGAAGCTTTCTTT
CDR3 protein: CASSWGYRGRNTEAFF

D gene: .
J gene: TRBJ1-5
V gene: TRBV12-3/TRBV12-4
clone size: few
CDR3 DNA: TGTGCCAGCAGTTTTGAGGAAAATCAGCCCCAGCATTTT
CDR3 protein: CASSFEENQPQHF

D gene: TRBD1
J gene: TRBJ1-1
V gene: TRBV11-2
clone size: .
CDR3 DNA: TGTGCCAGCACCCGGTACAGGGGGGCGACTGAAGCTTTCTTT
CDR3 protein: CASTRYRGATEAFF

D gene: TRBD1
J gene: TRBJ1-2
V gene: TRBV19
clone size: few
CDR3 DNA: TGTGCCAGTAGTCCAACGTACCGGGACAGAGGAATTTATGGCTACACCTTC
CDR3 protein: CASSPTYRDRGIYGYTF

D gene: .
J gene: TRBJ2-1
V gene: TRBV5-1
clone size: .
CDR3 DNA: TGCGCCAGCAGCCTGGAGGGCCCAGGGGAAGGACATGAGCAGTTCTTC
CDR3 protein: CASSLEGPGEGHEQFF

D gene: .
J gene: TRBJ1-1
V gene: TRBV18
clone size: .
CDR3 DNA: TGTGCCAGCTCACCATTCGCAGGGGCAGAAAACACTGAAGCTTTCTTT
CDR3 protein: CASSPFAGAENTEAFF

D gene: TRBD1
J gene: TRBJ1-5
V gene: TRBV28
clone size: .
CDR3 DNA: TGTGCCAGCAGTGTCGGGACAGGGGGAACCAATCAGCCCCAGCATTTT
CDR3 protein: CASSVGTGGTNQPQHF

D gene: .
J gene: TRBJ1-2
V gene: TRBV7-2
clone size: once
CDR3 DNA: TGTGCCAGCAGCTTGGACTTGTACTATGGCTACACCTTC
CDR3 protein: CASSLDLYYGYTF

D gene: .
J gene: TRBJ2-7
V gene: TRBV5-5
clone size: .
CDR3 DNA: TGTGCCAGCGGACGGGGGAGCTCCTACGAGCAGTACTTC
CDR3 protein: CASGRGSSYEQYF

D gene: .
J gene: TRBJ1-2
V gene: TRBV25-1
clone size: .
CDR3 DNA: TGTGCCAGCAGTGAATTGGAGGGTGAAAACTATGGCTACACCTTC
CDR3 protein: CASSELEGENYGYTF

D gene: .
J gene: TRBJ1-1
V gene: TRBV24-1
clone size: .
CDR3 DNA: TGTGCCACCAGTGAAACGCCGGGGTCCAAGAACACTGAAGCTTTCTTT
CDR3 protein: CATSETPGSKNTEAFF

D gene: TRBD1
J gene: TRBJ2-7
V gene: TRBV25-1
clone size: .
CDR3 DNA: TGTGCCAGCAGCAGAACAGGGGGCTACGAGCAGTACTTC
CDR3 protein: CASSRTGGYEQYF